What follows is one T cell receptor (beta chain) and its context. Its specificity is not known. Trimming left V 1 base short and J 2 bases short, with 12 bases between. The CDR3 sequence is 15 residues long. Germline lookup yields CDR1 SGHNT and CDR2 YENEEA. This sample stems from a study of T cell responses to AZD1222 COVID-19 vaccine. Findings of the study overall: Donors were chiefly white British, with a greater number of females, and clonal diversity was perhaps underestimated. The breadth and depth of Spike-specific TCRs increased once two AZD1222 doses had been given. Baseline antibody screening turned up just a handful of seropositive AZD1222 recipients.

Second doses were pooled across both intervals (about 4 or about 12 weeks). The data were produced by immunoSEQ multiplex PCR, yet TCRdb's version contains in-frame clones alone and is incomplete. The table shows 53,000 or so clones, with 65% to 90% occurring only once. Specimen: peripheral blood, collected 28 days after the second AZD1222 dose. The chain joins TRBV11-3 to TRBJ2-7; D is unclear. This TCR was sampled from an adult who received the AZD1222 COVID-19 vaccine. The CDR3 here is CASSLGIAGTYEQYF. As DNA, the CDR3 is TGTGCCAGCAGCTTAGGGATCGCCGGAACCTACGAGCAGTACTTC.